The rows below give T cell receptor beta chains drawn from one sample of a study of cytomegalovirus exposure and HLA in healthy donors. Clones were read by immunoSEQ multiplex PCR, and TCRdb kept only the in-frame ones, dropping some. The table records under 200,000 clones, just under 80% of them present only once. Sample: PBMCs. These TCRs come from a woman between 50 and 59 years old in good health and CMV-seronegative. Both conserved end residues are part of each CDR3. A D gene is named only where the DNA matches it firmly. A row's size may be missing; if present it is once, few, many or a size class.

>TRBJ2-2|.|14|.|TRBV7-9
TGTGCCAGCAGCTTGGCGGACGGGGCCGGGGAGCTGTTTTTT
CASSLADGAGELFF
>TRBJ2-2|.|11|.|TRBV28
TGTGCCAGCAGTTTCTCCGGGGAGCTGTTTTTT
CASSFSGELFF
>TRBJ2-7|.|15|.|TRBV6-5
TGTGCCAGCAGTTACTCGAAAAGCGGGCACTACGAGCAGTACTTC
CASSYSKSGHYEQYF
>TRBJ2-1|.|13|.|TRBV28
TGTGCCAGCAACCCGGGGGGCTGGAATGAGCAGTTCTTC
CASNPGGWNEQFF
>TRBJ1-1|TRBD1|17|.|TRBV7-9
TGTGCCAGCAGCTTAGCAGCCCGAGGGGGCCTGAACACTGAAGCTTTCTTT
CASSLAARGGLNTEAFF
>TRBJ1-4|.|10|.|TRBV28
TGTGCCAGCAGTTCGACATGGGTGTTTTTT
CASSSTWVFF
>TRBJ2-1|TRBD2|14|.|TRBV2
TGTGCCAGCACTGCTCCGGCTAGCGGGAATGAGCAGTTCTTC
CASTAPASGNEQFF
>TRBJ2-1|TRBD2|16|.|TRBV5-6
TGTGCCAGCAGCATGGGACTAGCGGGGTCCTACAATGAGCAGTTCTTC
CASSMGLAGSYNEQFF
>TRBJ2-1|TRBD2|16|once|TRBV4-1
TGCGCCAGCAGCCGAAATCCGGGACTAGCGAGAAGTGAGCAGTTCTTC
CASSRNPGLARSEQFF
>TRBJ2-5|.|14|.|TRBV9
TGTGCCAGCAGCCCCAGTGGTGGCCACCCGACCCAGTACTTC
CASSPSGGHPTQYF
>TRBJ2-2|TRBD1|15|.|TRBV6-4
TGTGCCAGCAGCCCCGGGACAGGGGGATCCGGGGAGCTGTTTTTT
CASSPGTGGSGELFF
>TRBJ2-7|TRBD2|13|once|TRBV28
TGTGCCAGCAGTAGCGGGAGTGTGGTGTGGCAGTACTTC
CASSSGSVVWQYF
>TRBJ1-4|.|16|.|TRBV4-3
TGCGCCAGCACCCGGACAGCCCAGAGAACTAATGAAAAACTGTTTTTT
CASTRTAQRTNEKLFF
>TRBJ2-1|.|16|.|TRBV4-3
TGCGCCAGCAGCCAAAATACTGAGGGGGACTACAATGAGCAGTTCTTC
CASSQNTEGDYNEQFF
>TRBJ1-1|.|12|.|TRBV28
TGTGCCAGCAGGCGGGGGAACACTGAAGCTTTCTTT
CASRRGNTEAFF
>TRBJ2-3|TRBD1|15|.|TRBV9
TGTGCCAGCACCGCGGACAGGGCGTCTGTGGATACGCAGTATTTT
CASTADRASVDTQYF
>TRBJ2-7|.|13|.|TRBV28
TGTGCCAGCACGAGGGACACCTCCTACGAGCAGTACTTC
CASTRDTSYEQYF
>TRBJ2-1|.|17|.|TRBV19
TGTGCCAGTAGTCCCTACCCCAGGATAGGCAGGTTAAATGAGCAGTTCTTC
CASSPYPRIGRLNEQFF
>TRBJ2-1|TRBD2|17|.|TRBV4-3
TGCGCCAGCAGCCAAGATAGTGGCGGGAGGGCCTTCAATGAGCAGTTCTTC
CASSQDSGGRAFNEQFF
>TRBJ2-7|TRBD1|14|once|TRBV6-5
TGTGCCAGCAGTCGTCGGACAGGGGACTACGAGCAGTACTTC
CASSRRTGDYEQYF
>TRBJ2-1|TRBD2|13|.|TRBV19
TGTGCCAGTAGGAACGGGGAGGGGAATGAGCAGTTCTTC
CASRNGEGNEQFF
>TRBJ2-2|TRBD1|15|.|TRBV27
TGTGCCAGCAGTTCGAGGACAGGGGGTCCCGGGGAGCTGTTTTTT
CASSSRTGGPGELFF
>TRBJ2-5|.|14|.|TRBV4-3
TGCGCCAGCAGCCAAGATCCCATGTACGGGACCCAGTACTTC
CASSQDPMYGTQYF
>TRBJ1-2|TRBD1|17|.|TRBV28
TGTGCCAGCAGTCCGTCGATACCGGGACAGGGGGGTACTGGCTACACCTTC
CASSPSIPGQGGTGYTF
>TRBJ1-4|.|16|once|TRBV23-1
TGCGCCAGCAGTCCTCCCCCTTCCGGATTGGGGGGAAAACTGTTTTTT
CASSPPPSGLGGKLFF
>TRBJ2-1|TRBD1|14|.|TRBV9
TGTGCCAGCAGCCCGGGACAGGAGGTCAATGAGCAGTTCTTC
CASSPGQEVNEQFF
>TRBJ1-1|.|15|.|TRBV19
TGTGCCAGTAGCCCCCCCGAGAGGGCAAGGACTGAAGCTTTCTTT
CASSPPERARTEAFF
>TRBJ2-5|.|15|.|TRBV28
TGTGCCAGCAGTTCCGTAACCAGATACCAAGAGACCCAGTACTTC
CASSSVTRYQETQYF
>TRBJ2-7|TRBD1|18|.|TRBV5-1
TGCGCCAGCAGCTTGGGCAGGGGGCCCCCTCCGACGGGAGACGAGCAGTACTTC
CASSLGRGPPPTGDEQYF
>TRBJ2-7|.|15|.|TRBV29-1
TGCAGCGTTGACCTCGGCGGAAAAAGCTCCTACGAGCAGTACTTC
CSVDLGGKSSYEQYF
>TRBJ1-2|.|13|.|TRBV19
TGTGCCAGTAGTATGAGGCAGAACTATGGCTACACCTTC
CASSMRQNYGYTF
>TRBJ1-2|TRBD1|14|.|TRBV30
TGTGCCTGGCAAGACAGGGGGCCTTGGTATGGCTACACCTTC
CAWQDRGPWYGYTF
>TRBJ2-5|TRBD1|16|.|TRBV23-1
TGCGCCAGCAGTCAGTCCGGGACAGCCGTCCAAGAGACCCAGTACTTC
CASSQSGTAVQETQYF
>TRBJ2-3|.|17|.|TRBV29-1
TGCAGCGTCCTCGGCTGGGAAAGGACTTCTCTCTGGGATACGCAGTATTTT
CSVLGWERTSLWDTQYF
>TRBJ1-5|.|15|.|TRBV27
TGTGCCAGCAGTTCTAGAAAGGGGTTGGATCAGCCCCAGCATTTT
CASSSRKGLDQPQHF
>TRBJ2-3|TRBD2|15|.|TRBV27
TGTGCCAGCAGTTTACTCACTAGCGGGGAATATACGCAGTATTTT
CASSLLTSGEYTQYF
>TRBJ2-1|TRBD2|19|.|TRBV7-7
TGTGCCAGCAGCTTTAGTTTCTCTCGGCTAGCGGGGAACCTCAATGAGCAGTTCTTC
CASSFSFSRLAGNLNEQFF
>TRBJ1-5|TRBD1|16|.|TRBV5-6
TGTGCCGGCAGCATCCGGGACAGGGCTTACAATCAGCCCCAGCATTTT
CAGSIRDRAYNQPQHF
>TRBJ2-1|TRBD1|15|once|TRBV7-9
TGTGCCAGCAGCATGGGACAGGGAGTCTACAATGAGCAGTTCTTC
CASSMGQGVYNEQFF
>TRBJ2-1|.|15|.|TRBV7-9
TGTGCCAGCAGCGGTCTGTGGGAGTCGGGTTATGAGCAGTTCTTC
CASSGLWESGYEQFF
>TRBJ1-4|TRBD1|16|once|TRBV4-3
TGCGCCAGCAGCCGGGGGGACGGACAGGGGCATGAAAAACTGTTTTTT
CASSRGDGQGHEKLFF
>TRBJ2-3|.|14|.|TRBV7-2
TGTGCCAGCAGCCTGCTCGCGGGCACAGATACGCAGTATTTT
CASSLLAGTDTQYF
>TRBJ1-1|TRBD1|13|.|TRBV2
TGTGCCAGCAGGCCGGACAGGGTCACTGAAGCTTTCTTT
CASRPDRVTEAFF